What follows describes a single TCR beta chain. Its antigen is not identified. Other DNA sequences in the sample encode the same CDR3. Trimming left V 4 bases short and J 4 bases short, with 4 bases between. Germline V gene data show CDR1 as MDHEN and CDR2 as SYDVKM. This CDR3 comprises 11 residues. Analyses pooled second doses at about 4 or about 12 weeks. The data derive from a study of T cell responses to AZD1222 COVID-19 vaccine. Notes on the study in general: AZD1222 recipients seropositive at baseline numbered only 5 or 6. The reported proportion of spike-specific TCRs targeting unmutated variant regions was nearly half. Donors were largely white British and mainly female; clonal diversity was possibly underestimated.

Method: immunoSEQ multiplex PCR; TCRdb's copy keeps in-frame clones and lacks some. The sample yields 130,000 to 150,000 clones, roughly 90% seen once. The sample consisted of peripheral blood, taken 28 days after the second AZD1222 dose. This rearrangement joins TRBV28 to TRBJ1-2; the D is unclear. The TCR comes from an adult who received the AZD1222 COVID-19 vaccine. CDR3: CASSSRYGYTF. CDR3 nucleotides: TGTGCCAGCAGTTCCCGCTATGGCTACACCTTC.